These T cell receptor beta chains were read from a single sample in a study of blood T cell repertoires in COVID-19. Clones were sequenced by immunoSEQ multiplex PCR, and TCRdb holds only the in-frame ones, with some missing. Of roughly 78,000 clones in the sample, over 80% are singletons; the top ten hold around 13%. Material: peripheral blood. These TCRs come from a man aged 50 to 60 with COVID-19, enrolled during active disease. CDR3s include the opening cysteine and the closing phenylalanine or tryptophan. A D gene is named only where the DNA matches it firmly. Clone size is stated in some rows and not others, as once, few, many or a class when expanded.

TRBV30	NA	TRBJ2-1	TRBD2	17	CAWSPTGTSGRYNEQFF	TGTGCCTGGAGTCCGACCGGGACTAGCGGGAGATACAATGAGCAGTTCTTC
TRBV5-4	once	TRBJ1-3	TRBD1	15	CASSRDRSPGNTIYF	TGTGCCAGCAGCCGGGACAGGTCTCCTGGAAACACCATATATTTT
TRBV24-1	NA	TRBJ2-1	NA	14	CATSDFVTRNEQFF	TGTGCCACCAGTGATTTTGTAACTAGGAATGAGCAGTTCTTC
TRBV7-8	many	TRBJ2-7	TRBD2	16	CASSTLLGLAVYEQYF	TGTGCCAGCAGTACGCTGTTGGGACTAGCGGTCTACGAGCAGTACTTC
TRBV28	NA	TRBJ1-6	NA	14	CASSSPSYNSPLHF	TGTGCCAGCAGCTCCCCCAGCTATAATTCACCCCTCCACTTT
TRBV20-1	NA	TRBJ1-1	NA	10	CSAKQNEAFF	TGCAGTGCCAAACAGAATGAAGCTTTCTTT
TRBV9	NA	TRBJ2-3	TRBD1	14	CATSRDRGGDTQYF	TGTGCCACGTCCCGGGACAGGGGAGGAGATACGCAGTATTTT
TRBV14	NA	TRBJ1-1	NA	14	CASSHMTVNTEAFF	TGTGCCAGCAGCCACATGACAGTGAACACTGAAGCTTTCTTT
TRBV6-5	NA	TRBJ1-1	TRBD1	16	CASSYSPGTVDTEAFF	TGTGCCAGCAGTTACTCGCCCGGGACAGTAGACACTGAAGCTTTCTTT
TRBV9	NA	TRBJ2-7	NA	15	CASSVGRDGLYEQYF	TGTGCCAGCAGCGTAGGGCGGGACGGATTATACGAGCAGTACTTC
TRBV3-1/TRBV3-2	NA	TRBJ2-7	NA	13	CASSQDPQFQQYF	TGTGCCAGCAGCCAAGATCCCCAGTTCCAGCAGTACTTC
TRBV19	NA	TRBJ2-3	TRBD2	17	CASSTPLAGVGTDTQYF	TGTGCCAGTAGTACCCCCCTAGCGGGAGTCGGCACAGATACGCAGTATTTT
TRBV5-1	NA	TRBJ2-1	NA	15	CASSFRGSRDNEQFF	TGCGCCAGCAGCTTCCGGGGGAGCCGAGACAATGAGCAGTTCTTC
TRBV19	NA	TRBJ2-3	TRBD2	15	CASSLPGSGSVTQYF	TGTGCCAGTAGCCTACCGGGTAGCGGGAGCGTTACGCAGTATTTT
TRBV30	many	TRBJ2-3	NA	14	CAWTLGGEADTQYF	TGTGCCTGGACCCTCGGAGGGGAAGCAGATACGCAGTATTTT
TRBV7-2	NA	TRBJ2-5	NA	16	CASSFSRSGEQETQYF	TGTGCCAGCAGCTTTTCCCGGAGCGGAGAGCAAGAGACCCAGTACTTC
TRBV7-2	NA	TRBJ2-7	TRBD2	15	CASSLMGGPLYEQYF	TGTGCCAGCAGCTTGATGGGAGGGCCGCTCTACGAGCAGTACTTC
TRBV4-1	few	TRBJ2-5	TRBD2	15	CASSQRLAVRETQYF	TGCGCCAGCAGCCAACGACTAGCGGTCCGGGAGACCCAGTACTTC
TRBV18	many	TRBJ2-7	NA	11	CASSPTGEQYF	TGTGCCAGCTCGCCGACGGGCGAGCAGTACTTC
TRBV7-2	NA	TRBJ2-7	TRBD1	17	CASSFDSGTGASGEQYF	TGTGCCAGCAGCTTTGATTCCGGGACAGGCGCTTCGGGCGAGCAGTACTTC
TRBV5-4	NA	TRBJ1-1	NA	13	CASSLGTNTEAFF	TGTGCCAGCAGCTTGGGGACTAACACTGAAGCTTTCTTT
TRBV11-2	few	TRBJ2-1	TRBD1	15	CASSFDRGPYNEQFF	TGTGCCAGCAGTTTCGACAGGGGGCCCTACAATGAGCAGTTCTTC
TRBV9	NA	TRBJ1-5	NA	14	CASSLTGANQPQHF	TGTGCCAGCAGCCTAACAGGCGCCAATCAGCCCCAGCATTTT
TRBV6-5	NA	TRBJ2-7	NA	15	CASSQYGLDSYEQYF	TGTGCCAGCAGCCAGTACGGGTTAGATTCCTACGAGCAGTACTTC
TRBV28	NA	TRBJ1-4	TRBD1	16	CASSPMRDRGNEKLFF	TGTGCCAGCAGTCCCATGAGGGACAGAGGTAATGAAAAACTGTTTTTT
TRBV5-1	NA	TRBJ1-1	TRBD1	16	CASSLITGTANTEAFF	TGCGCCAGCAGCCTAATCACCGGGACAGCGAACACTGAAGCTTTCTTT
TRBV6-6	NA	TRBJ1-1	NA	12	CASSDRNTEAFF	TGTGCCAGCAGTGACAGGAACACTGAAGCTTTCTTT
TRBV28	NA	TRBJ1-1	TRBD1	13	CASSPSDRGLAFF	TGTGCCAGCAGTCCCTCGGACAGGGGGCTAGCTTTCTTT